Here is one T cell receptor (beta chain) with its context. Approximately 10 milliliters was the volume of peripheral blood drawn from each donor. The data were taken from a study of blood T cells in healthy people across ages. Study in general: Through template switching, about one barcoded beta molecule was captured per two T cells, as measured in model experiments.

The second PCR ran about 6 to 12 cycles with a sample-barcoded 5' primer and J-beta primers. Each CDR3 protein is one row after TCRdb ran MiXCR on the 5' RACE reads. The sample yields about 510,000 distinct CDR3 sequences, about 29% seen once. These same records also appear under a second study, on T cells of mothers and their children. That source reports: Persistent microchimeric T cell clones were not found at ~100 per million sensitivity.

The sequenced material came from blood. The sequence came from a boy younger than 10 in good health.

The DNA of the CDR3 is TGCAGCGTTGAAGGTAATAGGGGACACACGTACGAGCAGTACTTC. This encodes CSVEGNRGHTYEQYF. V gene TRBV29-1 combines with J gene TRBJ2-7, with D possibly being TRBD1 (6 bases). Looked up from germline, CDR1 is SQVTM and CDR2 is ANQGSEA. V was trimmed by 1 base and J by 4 bases, leaving 17 bases between them. The CDR3 extends over 15 amino acids.